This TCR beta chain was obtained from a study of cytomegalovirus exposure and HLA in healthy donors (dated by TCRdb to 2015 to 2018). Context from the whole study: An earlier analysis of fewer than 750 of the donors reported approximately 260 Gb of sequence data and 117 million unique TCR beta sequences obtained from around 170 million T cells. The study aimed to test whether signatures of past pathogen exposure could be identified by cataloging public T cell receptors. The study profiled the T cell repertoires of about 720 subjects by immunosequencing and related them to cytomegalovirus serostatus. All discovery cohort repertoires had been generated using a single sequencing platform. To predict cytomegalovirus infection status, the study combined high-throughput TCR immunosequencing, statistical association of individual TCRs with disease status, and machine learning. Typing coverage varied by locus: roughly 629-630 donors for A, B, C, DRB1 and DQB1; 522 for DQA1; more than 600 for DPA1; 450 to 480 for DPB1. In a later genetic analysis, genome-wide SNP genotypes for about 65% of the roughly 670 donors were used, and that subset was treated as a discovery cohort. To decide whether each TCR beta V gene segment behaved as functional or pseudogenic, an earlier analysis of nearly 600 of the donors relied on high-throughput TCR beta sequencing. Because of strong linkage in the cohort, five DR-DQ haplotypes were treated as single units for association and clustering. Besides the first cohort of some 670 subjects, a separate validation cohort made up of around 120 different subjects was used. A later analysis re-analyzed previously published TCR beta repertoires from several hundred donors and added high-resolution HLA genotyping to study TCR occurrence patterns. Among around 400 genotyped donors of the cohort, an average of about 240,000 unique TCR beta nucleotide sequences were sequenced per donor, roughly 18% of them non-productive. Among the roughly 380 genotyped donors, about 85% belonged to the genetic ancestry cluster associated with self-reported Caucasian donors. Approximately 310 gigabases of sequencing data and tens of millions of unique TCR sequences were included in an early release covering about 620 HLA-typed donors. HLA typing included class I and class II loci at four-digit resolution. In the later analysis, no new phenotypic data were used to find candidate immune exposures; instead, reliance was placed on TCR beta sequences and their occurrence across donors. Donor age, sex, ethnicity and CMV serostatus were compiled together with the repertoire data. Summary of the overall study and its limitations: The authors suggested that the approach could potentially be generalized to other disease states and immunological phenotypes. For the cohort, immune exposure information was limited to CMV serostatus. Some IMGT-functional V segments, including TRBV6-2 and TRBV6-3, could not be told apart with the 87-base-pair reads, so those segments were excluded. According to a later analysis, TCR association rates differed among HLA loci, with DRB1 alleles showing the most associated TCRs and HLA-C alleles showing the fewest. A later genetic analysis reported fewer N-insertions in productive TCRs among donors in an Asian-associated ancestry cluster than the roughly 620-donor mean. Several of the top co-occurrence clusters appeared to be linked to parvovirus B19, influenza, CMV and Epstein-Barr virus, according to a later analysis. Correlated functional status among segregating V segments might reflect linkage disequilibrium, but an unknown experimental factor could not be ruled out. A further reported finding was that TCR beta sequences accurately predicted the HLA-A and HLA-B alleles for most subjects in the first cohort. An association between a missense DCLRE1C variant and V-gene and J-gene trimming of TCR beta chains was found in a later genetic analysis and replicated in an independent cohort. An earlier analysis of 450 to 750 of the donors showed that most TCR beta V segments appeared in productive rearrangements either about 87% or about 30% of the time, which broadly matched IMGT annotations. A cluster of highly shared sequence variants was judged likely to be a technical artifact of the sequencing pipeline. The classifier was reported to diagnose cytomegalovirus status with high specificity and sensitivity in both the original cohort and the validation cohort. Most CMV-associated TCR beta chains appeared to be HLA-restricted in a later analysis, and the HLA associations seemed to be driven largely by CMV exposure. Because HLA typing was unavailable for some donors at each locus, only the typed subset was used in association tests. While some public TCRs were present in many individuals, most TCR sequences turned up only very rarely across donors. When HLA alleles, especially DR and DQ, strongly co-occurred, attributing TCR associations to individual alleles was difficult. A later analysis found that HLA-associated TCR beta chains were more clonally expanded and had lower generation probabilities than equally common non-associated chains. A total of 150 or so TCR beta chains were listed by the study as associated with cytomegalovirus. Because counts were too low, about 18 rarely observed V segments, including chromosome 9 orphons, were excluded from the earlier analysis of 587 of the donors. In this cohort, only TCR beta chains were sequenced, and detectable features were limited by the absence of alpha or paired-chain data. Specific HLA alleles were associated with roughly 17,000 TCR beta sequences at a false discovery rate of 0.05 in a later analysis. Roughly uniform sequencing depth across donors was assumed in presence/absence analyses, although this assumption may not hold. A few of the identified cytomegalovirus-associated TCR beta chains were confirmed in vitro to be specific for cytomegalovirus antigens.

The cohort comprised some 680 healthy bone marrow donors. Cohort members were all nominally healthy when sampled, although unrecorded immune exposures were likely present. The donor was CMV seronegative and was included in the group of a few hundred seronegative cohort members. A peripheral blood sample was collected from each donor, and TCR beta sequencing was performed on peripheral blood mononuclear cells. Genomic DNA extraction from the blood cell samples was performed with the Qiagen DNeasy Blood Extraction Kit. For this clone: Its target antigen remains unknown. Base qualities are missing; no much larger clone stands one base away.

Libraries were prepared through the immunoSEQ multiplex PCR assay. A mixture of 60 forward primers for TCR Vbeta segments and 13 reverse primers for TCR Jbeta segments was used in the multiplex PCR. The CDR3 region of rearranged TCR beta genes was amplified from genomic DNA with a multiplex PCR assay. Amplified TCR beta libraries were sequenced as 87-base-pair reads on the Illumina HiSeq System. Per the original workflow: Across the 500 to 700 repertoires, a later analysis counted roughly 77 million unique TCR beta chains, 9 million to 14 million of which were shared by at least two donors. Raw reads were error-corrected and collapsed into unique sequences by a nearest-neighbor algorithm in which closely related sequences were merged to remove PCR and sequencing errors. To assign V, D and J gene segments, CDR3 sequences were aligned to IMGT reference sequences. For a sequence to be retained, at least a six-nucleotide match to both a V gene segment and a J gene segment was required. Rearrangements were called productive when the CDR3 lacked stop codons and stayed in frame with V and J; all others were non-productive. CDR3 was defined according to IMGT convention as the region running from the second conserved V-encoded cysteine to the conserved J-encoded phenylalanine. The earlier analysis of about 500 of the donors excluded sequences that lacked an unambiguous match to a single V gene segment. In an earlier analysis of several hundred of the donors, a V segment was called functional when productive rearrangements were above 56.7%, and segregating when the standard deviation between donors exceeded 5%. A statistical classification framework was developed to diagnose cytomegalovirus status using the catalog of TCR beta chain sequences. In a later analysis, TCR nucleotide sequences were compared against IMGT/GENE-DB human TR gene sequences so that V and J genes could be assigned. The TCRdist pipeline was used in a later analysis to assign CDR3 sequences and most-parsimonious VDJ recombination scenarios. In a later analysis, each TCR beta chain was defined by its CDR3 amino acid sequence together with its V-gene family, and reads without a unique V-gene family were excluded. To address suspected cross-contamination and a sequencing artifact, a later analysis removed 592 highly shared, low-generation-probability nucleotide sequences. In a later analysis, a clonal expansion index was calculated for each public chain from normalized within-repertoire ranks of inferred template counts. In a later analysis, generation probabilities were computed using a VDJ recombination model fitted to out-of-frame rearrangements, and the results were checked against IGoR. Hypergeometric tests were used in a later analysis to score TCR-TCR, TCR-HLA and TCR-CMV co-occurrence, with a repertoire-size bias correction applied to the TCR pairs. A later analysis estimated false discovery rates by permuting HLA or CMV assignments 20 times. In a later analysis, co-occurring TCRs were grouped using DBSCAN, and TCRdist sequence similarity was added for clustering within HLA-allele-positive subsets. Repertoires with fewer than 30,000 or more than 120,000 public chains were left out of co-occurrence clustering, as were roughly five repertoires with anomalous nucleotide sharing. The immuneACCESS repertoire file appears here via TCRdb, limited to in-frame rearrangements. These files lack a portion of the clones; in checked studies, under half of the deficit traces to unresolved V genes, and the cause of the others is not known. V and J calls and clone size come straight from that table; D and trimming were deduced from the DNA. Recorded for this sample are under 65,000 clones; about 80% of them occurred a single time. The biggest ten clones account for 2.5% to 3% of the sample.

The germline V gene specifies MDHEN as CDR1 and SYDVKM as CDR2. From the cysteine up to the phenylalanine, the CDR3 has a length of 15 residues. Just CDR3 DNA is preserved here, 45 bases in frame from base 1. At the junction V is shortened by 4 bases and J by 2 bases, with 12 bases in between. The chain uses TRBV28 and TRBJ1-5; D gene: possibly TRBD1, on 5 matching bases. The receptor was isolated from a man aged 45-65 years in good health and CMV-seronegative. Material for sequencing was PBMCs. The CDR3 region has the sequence CASSSPGGGNQPQHF. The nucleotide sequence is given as TGTGCCAGCAGTTCCCCGGGGGGTGGCAATCAGCCCCAGCATTTT.